This T cell receptor beta chain is from a study of cytomegalovirus exposure and HLA in healthy donors. A multiplex PCR was run with 60 Vbeta primers and 13 Jbeta primers. Here immunoSEQ multiplex PCR was the method, and the copy in TCRdb shows in-frame clones only, minus some. The table has over 80,000 clones, about 74% seen once. Healthy people donating bone marrow made up the donors. The trim removed 5 bases at V and 0 bases at J, leaving 3 bases unmatched. The CDR3 runs to 15 residues. The V gene's germline CDR1 is LNHDA and CDR2 SQIVND (reference sequence). As for this clone: Its cognate antigen is unknown. Other DNA sequences in this specimen translate into the identical CDR3.

Findings and limits, study-wide: A later analysis revealed that TCR association rates differed between HLA loci, peaking at DRB1 and bottoming out at HLA-C. Some highly shared sequence variants likely arose as a pipeline artifact. Prediction of most subjects' HLA-A and HLA-B alleles by TCR beta sequences was reportedly accurate.

V usage is TRBV19 and J usage is TRBJ1-5, with 8 bases fitting TRBD1. This clonotype was sampled from a man aged 55 to 70 in good health and CMV-seropositive. The sample comprised PBMCs. The CDR3 protein is CASSSDRGSNQPQHF. CDR3 sequence (DNA): TGTGCCAGTAGTTCAGACAGGGGTAGCAATCAGCCCCAGCATTTT.